This note documents a single T cell receptor (beta chain) sequence. These data originate in a study of human T cells and chemical hapten exposure. Looking at the study overall: Alopecia areata, totalis or universalis affected patients, mainly female. Per-sample variation in TCR yield stemmed mainly from small pooled library volume differences.

From germline, CDR1 is ENHRY and CDR2 SYGVKD. V lost 0 bases, J lost 2 bases, and 13 bases lay in between. The CDR3 runs 16 residues. Indicated time point: patch test 1, 2 weeks after DPC sensitization. Treatment defined: therapeutic diphenylcyclopropenone sensitization with weekly scalp DPC. TCRdb itself ran the RACE reads through MiXCR, one entry per CDR3 protein. The table lists around 160,000 distinct CDR3 sequences, around 13% of them singletons, with around 1.7% in the top ten. The source was whole blood, collected in connection with sensitization to the hapten diphenylcyclopropenone (DPC). The chain has TRBV10-3 and TRBJ2-5; D perhaps matches TRBD2 (6 bases). The clonotype comes from a woman in her 30s with alopecia areata. Some clones in this sample may be carry-over from other donors' samples. CDR3: CAISESHSSVQETQYF. CDR3 sequence (DNA): TGTGCCATCAGTGAGTCGCATTCTAGCGTTCAAGAGACCCAGTACTTC.